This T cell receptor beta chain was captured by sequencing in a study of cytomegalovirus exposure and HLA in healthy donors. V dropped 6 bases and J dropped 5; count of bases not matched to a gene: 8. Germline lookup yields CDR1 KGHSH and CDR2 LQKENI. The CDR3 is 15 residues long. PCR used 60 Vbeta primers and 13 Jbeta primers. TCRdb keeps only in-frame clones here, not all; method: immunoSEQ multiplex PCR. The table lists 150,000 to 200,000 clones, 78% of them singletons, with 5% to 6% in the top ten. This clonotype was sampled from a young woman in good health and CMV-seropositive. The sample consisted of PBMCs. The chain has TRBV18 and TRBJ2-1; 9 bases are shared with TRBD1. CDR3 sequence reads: CASSSDRGSNNEQFF. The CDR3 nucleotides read TGTGCCAGCTCTTCGGACAGGGGTTCGAACAATGAGCAGTTCTTC.